The present TCR beta chain was sequenced within a study of OX40 agonist ivuxolimab in advanced cancers. About the research overall: Earlier anti-PD-1, anti-PD-L1 or anti-CTLA-4 therapy was permitted; around 40% had received some.

Study outcomes and limitations: It was not determined which antigens were specifically recognized by the peripheral T cells that had undergone clonal expansion.

A remark on this clone: Its specificity is not known.

Looked up from germline, CDR1 is MDHEN and CDR2 is SYDVKM. This CDR3 is built from 14 residues. Trimming took 10 bases from V and 2 from J, leaving 17 bases between them. The data were produced by immunoSEQ multiplex PCR, yet TCRdb's version contains in-frame clones alone and is incomplete. The sample includes under 90,000 clones, 84% of them seen just once. The chain joins TRBV28 to TRBJ1-2; a possible D gene is TRBD1 (5 bases). This receptor was obtained from an adult with an advanced solid tumor such as melanoma, head and neck, liver or kidney cancer. This specimen consisted of CD4+ or CD8+ T cells sorted from blood, obtained in a trial of the OX40 agonist ivuxolimab. The CDR3 coding sequence is TGTGCCACCAAAGGACCAGGGAGGAACTATGGCTACACCTTC. Its protein is CATKGPGRNYGYTF.